These 4 T cell receptor beta chains were all obtained from the same sample, sequenced in a study of glioma-infiltrating T cells. TCR alpha and beta CDR3 regions were amplified from RNA using iRepertoire nested multiplex PCR. TCRdb passed the multiplex PCR reads through MiXCR, listing each CDR3 protein once. Of more than 300,000 distinct CDR3 sequences in the sample, less than 50% were seen once. Sequences were obtained from glioma tissue, nonneoplastic brain tissue, or PBMCs (not recorded which). These receptors all stem from a human donor with low-grade glioma or glioblastoma, undergoing nonglioma brain surgery, or in good health (not recorded which).

This clonotype showed up many times. The chain couples TRBV28 to TRBJ2-7; a weak D match, TRBD1 (7 bases). CDR3 length equals 13 residues. The V gene's germline CDR1 is MDHEN and CDR2 SYDVKM. V dropped 9 bases and J dropped 3 bases, with 15 bases sitting between them. CDR3 bases: TGTGCCAGTCAGGGGGGACGGAGCTACGAGCAGTACTTC. Translating gives CASQGGRSYEQYF.

The sample holds a few counts of this clonotype. J is TRBJ2-1 and V is TRBV11-1, with D perhaps matching TRBD1 or TRBD2 (6 bases each). The germline V and J ends were trimmed by 1 base and 9 bases, with 7 bases remaining between them. The CDR3 consists of 12 residues. CDR1 SGHAT and CDR2 FQDESV come from the germline V gene (reference sequence). The CDR3 DNA reads as TGTGCCAGCAGCTTAGAGGGGGGTGAGCAGTTCTTC. Protein product: CASSLEGGEQFF.

The V gene is TRBV5-4, the J gene TRBJ2-3, with D unresolved. V shed 4 bases and J shed 4 bases, with 13 bases lying between them. Germline V lookup: CDR1 SGHNT, CDR2 YYREEE (reference sequence). CDR3 length: 14 amino acids. The CDR3 sequence: CASSAQGWSDTQYF. The CDR3 DNA is TGTGCCAGCAGCGCTCAAGGATGGTCAGATACGCAGTATTTT.

The V call is TRBV2, the J call TRBJ1-5, with TRBD1 matching over 12 bases. The CDR3 sequence is 14 residues long. J was trimmed by 6 bases and V by 6 bases; bases with no gene match: 3. Germline V lookup: CDR1 SNHLY, CDR2 FYNNEI. The CDR3 protein is CASRGQGAGQPQHF. The CDR3 coding sequence is TGTGCCAGCAGGGGACAGGGGGCCGGTCAGCCCCAGCATTTT.